Here is one TCR beta chain with its context. The data were obtained in a study of PD-1 blockade in mismatch repair-deficient tumors. Across the study: All were previously treated, progressing patients with some twelve mismatch repair-deficient cancer types.

The protocol was immunoSEQ multiplex PCR, while the TCRdb copy is restricted to in-frame clones and leaves out a portion. This sample has some 84,000 clones; roughly 80% occur once, and the top ten carry roughly 2.5%. Trimming removed 8 bases at V and 0 bases at J, with 13 bases between. The germline V gene encodes CDR1 LNHDA and CDR2 SQIVND (reference sequence). This CDR3 has 15 residues. The TCR originated in an adult with mismatch repair-deficient cancer. The chain has TRBV19 and TRBJ2-2; D uncertain. The sample consisted of peripheral blood, taken 12 weeks after starting pembrolizumab. The CDR3 is CASSFTSANTGELFF. For the CDR3, the DNA is TGTGCCAGTTCTTTTACCTCAGCGAACACCGGGGAGCTGTTTTTT.